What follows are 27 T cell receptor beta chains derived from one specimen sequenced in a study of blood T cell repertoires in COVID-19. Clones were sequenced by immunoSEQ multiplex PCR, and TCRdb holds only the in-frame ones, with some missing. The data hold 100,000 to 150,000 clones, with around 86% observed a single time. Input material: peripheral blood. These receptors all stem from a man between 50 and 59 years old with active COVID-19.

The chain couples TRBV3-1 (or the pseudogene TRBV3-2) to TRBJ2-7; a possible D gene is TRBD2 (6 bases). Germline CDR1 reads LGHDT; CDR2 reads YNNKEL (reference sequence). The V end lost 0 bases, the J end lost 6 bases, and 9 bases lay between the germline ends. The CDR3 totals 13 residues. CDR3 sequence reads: CASSQDAGSEQYF. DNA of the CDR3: TGTGCCAGCAGCCAAGATGCGGGGAGCGAGCAGTACTTC.

Here the CDR3 reads CATSDPRTSTDTQYF. CDR3 nucleotide sequence: TGTGCCACCAGTGATCCCCGGACTAGCACAGATACGCAGTATTTT. The chain is built from TRBV24-1 and TRBJ2-3; D might be TRBD2 (5 bases). The V gene's germline CDR1 is KGHDR and CDR2 SFDVKD. The CDR3 loop spans 15 amino acids. Trimming removed 3 bases at V and 0 bases at J, with 9 bases between.

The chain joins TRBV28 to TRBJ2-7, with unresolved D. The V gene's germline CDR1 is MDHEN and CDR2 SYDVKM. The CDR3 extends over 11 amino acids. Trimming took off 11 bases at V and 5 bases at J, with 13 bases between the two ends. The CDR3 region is CASTKEDEQYF. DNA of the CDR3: TGTGCCTCAACAAAAGAAGACGAGCAGTACTTC. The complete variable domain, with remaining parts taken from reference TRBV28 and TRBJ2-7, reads DVKVTQSSRYLVKRTGEKVFLECVQDMDHENMFWYRQDPGLGLRLIYFSYDVKMKEKGDIPEGYSVSREKKERFSLILESASTNQTSMYLCASTKEDEQYFGPGTRLTVT.

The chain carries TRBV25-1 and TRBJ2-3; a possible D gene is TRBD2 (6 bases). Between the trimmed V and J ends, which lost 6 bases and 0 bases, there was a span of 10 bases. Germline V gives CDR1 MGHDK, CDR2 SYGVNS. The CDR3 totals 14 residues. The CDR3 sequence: CASSGLSSTDTQYF. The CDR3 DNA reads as TGTGCCAGCAGCGGACTATCTAGCACAGATACGCAGTATTTT.

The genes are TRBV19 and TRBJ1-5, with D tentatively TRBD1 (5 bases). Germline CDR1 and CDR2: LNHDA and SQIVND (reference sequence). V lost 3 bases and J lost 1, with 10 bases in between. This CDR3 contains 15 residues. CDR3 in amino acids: CASSIGGTSNQPQHF. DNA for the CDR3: TGTGCCAGTAGTATCGGGGGGACGAGCAATCAGCCCCAGCATTTT. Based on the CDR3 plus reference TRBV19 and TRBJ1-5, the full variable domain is DGGITQSPKYLFRKEGQNVTLSCEQNLNHDAMYWYRQDPGQGLRLIYYSQIVNDFQKGDIAEGYSVSREKKESFPLTVTSAQKNPTAFYLCASSIGGTSNQPQHFGDGTRLSIL.

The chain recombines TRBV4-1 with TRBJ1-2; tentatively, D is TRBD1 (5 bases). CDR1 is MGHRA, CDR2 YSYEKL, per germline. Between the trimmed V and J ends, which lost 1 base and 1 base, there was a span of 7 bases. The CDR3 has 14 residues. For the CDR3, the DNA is TGCGCCAGCAGCCAAGCAAGGGGTAACTATGGCTACACCTTC. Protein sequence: CASSQARGNYGYTF.

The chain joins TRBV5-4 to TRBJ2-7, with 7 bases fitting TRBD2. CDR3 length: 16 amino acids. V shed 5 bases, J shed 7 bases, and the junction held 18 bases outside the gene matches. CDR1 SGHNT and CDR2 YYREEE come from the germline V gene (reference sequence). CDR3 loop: CASRPQGERGPLEQYF. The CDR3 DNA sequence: TGTGCCAGCAGACCCCAAGGGGAGCGGGGACCTTTGGAGCAGTACTTC. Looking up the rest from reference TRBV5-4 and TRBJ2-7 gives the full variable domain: ETGVTQSPTHLIKTRGQQVTLRCSSQSGHNTVSWYQQALGQGPQFIFQYYREEENGRGNFPPRFSGLQFPNYSSELNVNALELDDSALYLCASRPQGERGPLEQYFGPGTRLTVT.

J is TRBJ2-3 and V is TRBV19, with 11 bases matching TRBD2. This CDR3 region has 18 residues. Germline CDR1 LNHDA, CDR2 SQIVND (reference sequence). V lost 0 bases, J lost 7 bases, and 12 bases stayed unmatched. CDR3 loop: CASSIEAGSGGALNTQYF. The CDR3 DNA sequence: TGTGCCAGTAGTATAGAAGCCGGTAGCGGGGGGGCCCTGAATACGCAGTATTTT.

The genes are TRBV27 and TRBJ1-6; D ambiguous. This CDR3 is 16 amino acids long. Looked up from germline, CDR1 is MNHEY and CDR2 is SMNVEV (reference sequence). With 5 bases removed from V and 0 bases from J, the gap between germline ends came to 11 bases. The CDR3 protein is CASSRGKSSYNSPLHF. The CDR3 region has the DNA TGTGCCAGCAGTCGAGGGAAGAGCTCCTATAATTCACCCCTCCACTTT.

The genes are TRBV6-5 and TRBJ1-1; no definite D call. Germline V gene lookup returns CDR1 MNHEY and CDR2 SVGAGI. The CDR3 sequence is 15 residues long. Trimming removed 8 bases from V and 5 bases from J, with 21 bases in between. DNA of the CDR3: TGTGCCAGCCCTCGCGGGCCGACGGGCGGGACTGAAGCTTTCTTT. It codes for CASPRGPTGGTEAFF.

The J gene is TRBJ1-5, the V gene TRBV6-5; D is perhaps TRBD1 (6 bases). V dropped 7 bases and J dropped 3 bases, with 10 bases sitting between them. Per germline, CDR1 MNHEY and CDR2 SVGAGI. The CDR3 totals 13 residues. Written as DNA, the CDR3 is TGTGCCAGCAAAGGGGGTGACAATCAGCCCCAGCATTTT. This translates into CASKGGDNQPQHF.

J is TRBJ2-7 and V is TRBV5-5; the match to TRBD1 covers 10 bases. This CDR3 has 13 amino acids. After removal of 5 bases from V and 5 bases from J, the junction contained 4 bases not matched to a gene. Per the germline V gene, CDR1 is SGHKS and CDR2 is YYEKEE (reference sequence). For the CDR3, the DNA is TGTGCCAGCAGACAGACAGGGGGCAACGAGCAGTACTTC. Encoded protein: CASRQTGGNEQYF.

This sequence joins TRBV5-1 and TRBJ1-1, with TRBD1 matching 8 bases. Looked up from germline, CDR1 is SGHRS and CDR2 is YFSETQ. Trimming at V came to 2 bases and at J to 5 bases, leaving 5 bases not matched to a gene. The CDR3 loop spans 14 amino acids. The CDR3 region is CASSLGQGITEAFF. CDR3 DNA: TGCGCCAGCAGCTTAGGACAGGGAATAACTGAAGCTTTCTTT.

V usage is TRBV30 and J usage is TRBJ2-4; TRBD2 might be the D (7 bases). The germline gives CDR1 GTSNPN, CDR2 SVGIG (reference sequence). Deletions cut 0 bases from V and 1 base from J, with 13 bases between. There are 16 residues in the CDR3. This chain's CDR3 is CAWSVGGGHAKNIQYF. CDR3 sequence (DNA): TGTGCCTGGAGTGTAGGGGGGGGCCATGCCAAAAACATTCAGTACTTC.

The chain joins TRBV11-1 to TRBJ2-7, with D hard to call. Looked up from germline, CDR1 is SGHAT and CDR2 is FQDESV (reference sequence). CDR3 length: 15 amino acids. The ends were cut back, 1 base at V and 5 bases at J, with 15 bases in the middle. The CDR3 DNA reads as TGTGCCAGCAGCTTAGTGGGCCCCCTTGCCGACGAGCAGTACTTC. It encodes CASSLVGPLADEQYF.

The CDR3 loop is CASSPEEGAYEQYF. CDR3 bases: TGTGCCAGCAGCCCGGAAGAGGGGGCTTACGAGCAGTACTTC. J is TRBJ2-7 and V is TRBV3-1 (or the pseudogene TRBV3-2), with 7 positions matching TRBD1. Germline V CDR1 and CDR2: LGHDT, YNNKEL (reference sequence). The V and J ends lost 4 bases and 4 bases, in that order; junction bases with no gene match: 7. The CDR3 runs 14 residues.

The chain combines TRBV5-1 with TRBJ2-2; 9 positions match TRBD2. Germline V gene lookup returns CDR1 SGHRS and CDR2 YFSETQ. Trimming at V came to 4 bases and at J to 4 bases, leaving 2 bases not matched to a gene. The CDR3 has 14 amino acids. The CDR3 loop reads CASSQGLATGELFF. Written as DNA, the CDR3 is TGCGCCAGCAGCCAGGGACTAGCCACCGGGGAGCTGTTTTTT.

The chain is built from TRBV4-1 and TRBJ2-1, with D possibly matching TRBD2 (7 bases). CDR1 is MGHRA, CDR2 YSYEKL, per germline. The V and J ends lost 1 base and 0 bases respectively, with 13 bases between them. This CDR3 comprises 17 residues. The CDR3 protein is CASSQGRRGASYNEQFF. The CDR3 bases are TGCGCCAGCAGCCAAGGGCGTCGGGGGGCCTCCTACAATGAGCAGTTCTTC.

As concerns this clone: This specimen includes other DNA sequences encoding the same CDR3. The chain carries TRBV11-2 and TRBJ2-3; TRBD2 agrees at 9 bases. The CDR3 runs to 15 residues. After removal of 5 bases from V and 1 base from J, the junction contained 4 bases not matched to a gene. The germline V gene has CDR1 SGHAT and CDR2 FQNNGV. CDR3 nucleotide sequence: TGTGCCAGCAGCCATCCTAGCGGGGGCACAGATACGCAGTATTTT. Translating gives CASSHPSGGTDTQYF.

CDR3 sequence reads: CASSQTGASYGYTF. The CDR3 nucleotides are TGTGCCAGCAGCCAGACAGGGGCCTCCTATGGCTACACCTTC. The rearrangement joins TRBV16 to TRBJ1-2; 8 bases agree with TRBD1. Germline values: CDR1 KGHSY, CDR2 FQNENV. The CDR3 is 14 residues long. V was clipped by 3 bases and J by 4 bases; unmatched bases: 4.

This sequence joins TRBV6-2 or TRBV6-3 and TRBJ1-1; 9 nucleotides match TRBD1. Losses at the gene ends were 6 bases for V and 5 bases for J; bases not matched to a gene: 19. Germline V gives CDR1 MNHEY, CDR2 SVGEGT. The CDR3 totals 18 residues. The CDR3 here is CASSDIPRDRERNTEAFF. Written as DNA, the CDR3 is TGTGCCAGCAGCGACATCCCCCGGGACAGGGAGCGAAATACTGAAGCTTTCTTT.

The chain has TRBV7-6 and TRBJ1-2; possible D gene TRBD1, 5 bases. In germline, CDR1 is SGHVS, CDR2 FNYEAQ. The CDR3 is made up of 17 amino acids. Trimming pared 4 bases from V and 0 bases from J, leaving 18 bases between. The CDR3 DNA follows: TGTGCCAGCAGCTCCGACAGTTCCACTCGAGCTAACTATGGCTACACCTTC. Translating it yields CASSSDSSTRANYGYTF.

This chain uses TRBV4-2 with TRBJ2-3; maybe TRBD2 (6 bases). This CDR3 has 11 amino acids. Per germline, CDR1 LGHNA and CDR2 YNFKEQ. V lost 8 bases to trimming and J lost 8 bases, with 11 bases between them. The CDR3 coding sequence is TGTGCCAGCTCGACTAGGGGTACGCAGTATTTT. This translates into CASSTRGTQYF.

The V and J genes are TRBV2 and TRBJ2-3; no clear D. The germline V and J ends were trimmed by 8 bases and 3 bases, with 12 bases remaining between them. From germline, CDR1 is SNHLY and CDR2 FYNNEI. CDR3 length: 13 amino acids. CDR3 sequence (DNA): TGTGCCAGCCATCGGGTTAAAACAGATACGCAGTATTTT. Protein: CASHRVKTDTQYF. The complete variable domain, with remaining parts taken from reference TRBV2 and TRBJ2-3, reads EPEVTQTPSHQVTQMGQEVILRCVPISNHLYFYWYRQILGQKVEFLVSFYNNEISEKSEIFDDQFSVERPDGSNFTLKIRSTKLEDSAMYFCASHRVKTDTQYFGPGTRLTVL.

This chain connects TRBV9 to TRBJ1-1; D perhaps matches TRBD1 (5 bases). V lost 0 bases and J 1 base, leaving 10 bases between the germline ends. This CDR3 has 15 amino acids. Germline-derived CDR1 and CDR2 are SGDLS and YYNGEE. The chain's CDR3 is CASSVAPGPNTEAFF. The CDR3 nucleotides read TGTGCCAGCAGCGTAGCACCAGGGCCGAACACTGAAGCTTTCTTT.

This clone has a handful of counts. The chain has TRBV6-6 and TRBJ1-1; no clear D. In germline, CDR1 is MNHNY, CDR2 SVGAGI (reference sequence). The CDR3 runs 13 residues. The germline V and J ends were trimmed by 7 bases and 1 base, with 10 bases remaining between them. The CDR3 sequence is CASIRAGNTEAFF. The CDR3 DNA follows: TGTGCCAGCATACGGGCGGGGAACACTGAAGCTTTCTTT.

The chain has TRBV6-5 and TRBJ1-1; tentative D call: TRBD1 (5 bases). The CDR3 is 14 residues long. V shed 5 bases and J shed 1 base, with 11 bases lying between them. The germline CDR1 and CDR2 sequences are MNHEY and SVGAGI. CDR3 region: CASSPAGGNTEAFF. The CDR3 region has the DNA TGTGCCAGCAGTCCCGCGGGGGGGAACACTGAAGCTTTCTTT.